This T cell receptor beta chain was captured in a study of T cell responses to AZD1222 COVID-19 vaccine. Study conclusions and caveats: Nearly half of spike-specific TCRs reportedly target variant regions that are unmutated in the B.1.351 and B.1.1.7 variants. Baseline testing showed seropositivity in only 6 or 7 AZD1222 recipients.

This CDR3 comprises 14 residues. For this clone: Its antigen is unknown.

Sequenced by immunoSEQ multiplex PCR; TCRdb stores in-frame clones only, minus some. In the table there are some 81,000 clones, 80% to 90% of which are singletons. The chain links TRBV7-5 to TRBJ2-7; the table's D call, TRBD1, was not checked against the DNA. TRBV7-5 is classified as a pseudogene. Sequences were derived from peripheral blood, sampled 28 days after the second AZD1222 dose. The TCR sequence derives from an adult who received the AZD1222 COVID-19 vaccine. The CDR3 coding sequence is TGTGTCAGAAGCTTAGCAACAGGACACTACGAGCAGTACTTC. It codes for CVRSLATGHYEQYF.